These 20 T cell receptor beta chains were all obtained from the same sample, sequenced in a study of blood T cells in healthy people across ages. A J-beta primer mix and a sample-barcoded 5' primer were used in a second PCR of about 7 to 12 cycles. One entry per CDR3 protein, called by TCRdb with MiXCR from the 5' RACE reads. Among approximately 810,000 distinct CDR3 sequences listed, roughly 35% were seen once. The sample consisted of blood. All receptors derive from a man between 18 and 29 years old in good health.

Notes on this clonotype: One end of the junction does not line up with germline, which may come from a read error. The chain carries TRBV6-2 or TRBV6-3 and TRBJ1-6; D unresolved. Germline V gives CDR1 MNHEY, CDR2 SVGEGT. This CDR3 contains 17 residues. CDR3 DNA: TGTGCCAGCAGTTACTGGATGGCTCGCTCCTATAATTCACACCTCCACTTT. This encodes CASSYWMARSYNSHLHF.

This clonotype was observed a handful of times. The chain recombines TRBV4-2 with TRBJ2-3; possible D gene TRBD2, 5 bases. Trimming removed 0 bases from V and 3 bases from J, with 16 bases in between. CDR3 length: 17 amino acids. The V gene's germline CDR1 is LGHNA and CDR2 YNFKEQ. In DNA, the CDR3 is TGTGCCAGCAGCCAAGATGCTAGCAGGTTTAGAACAGATACGCAGTATTTT. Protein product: CASSQDASRFRTDTQYF.

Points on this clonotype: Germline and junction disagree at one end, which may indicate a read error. This CDR3 is CASSQERLVKETPYF. CDR3 coding DNA: TGTGCCAGCAGCCAAGAGAGACTCGTGAAAGAGACCCCGTACTTC. This chain connects TRBV3-1 to TRBJ2-5; D not certain. The CDR3 extends over 15 amino acids. CDR1 is LGHDT and CDR2 is YNNKEL in the germline V gene (reference sequence).

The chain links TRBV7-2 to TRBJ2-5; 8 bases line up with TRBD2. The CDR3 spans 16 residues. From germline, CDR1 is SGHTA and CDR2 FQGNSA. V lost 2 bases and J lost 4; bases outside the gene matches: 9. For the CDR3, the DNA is TGTGCCAGCAGCTTACTGACCGGGGGGGCCAGAGAGACCCAGTACTTC. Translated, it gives CASSLLTGGARETQYF.

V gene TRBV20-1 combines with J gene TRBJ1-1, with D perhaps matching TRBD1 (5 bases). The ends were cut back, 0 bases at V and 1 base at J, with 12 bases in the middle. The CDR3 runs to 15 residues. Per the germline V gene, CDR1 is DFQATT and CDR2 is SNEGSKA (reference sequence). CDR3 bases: TGCAGTGCTAGAGACCCCGGGGGAAGGAACACTGAAGCTTTCTTT. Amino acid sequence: CSARDPGGRNTEAFF.

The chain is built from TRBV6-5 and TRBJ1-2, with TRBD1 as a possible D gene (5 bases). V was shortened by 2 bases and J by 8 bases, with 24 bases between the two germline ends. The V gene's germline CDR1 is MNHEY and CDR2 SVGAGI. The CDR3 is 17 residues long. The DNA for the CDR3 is TGTGCCAGCAGTTACACGGGGGACGGATTTAGTTTGCGAGGCTACACCTTC. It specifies CASSYTGDGFSLRGYTF.

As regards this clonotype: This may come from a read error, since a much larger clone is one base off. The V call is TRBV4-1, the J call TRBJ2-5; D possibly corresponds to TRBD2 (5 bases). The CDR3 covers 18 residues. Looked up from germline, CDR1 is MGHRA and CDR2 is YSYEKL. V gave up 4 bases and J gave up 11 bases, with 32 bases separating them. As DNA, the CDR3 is TGCGCCAGCAGCCTCGGGGTAACAGACCCTGCAGCAATCGATGAGCAGTACTTC. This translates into CASSLGVTDPAAIDEQYF.

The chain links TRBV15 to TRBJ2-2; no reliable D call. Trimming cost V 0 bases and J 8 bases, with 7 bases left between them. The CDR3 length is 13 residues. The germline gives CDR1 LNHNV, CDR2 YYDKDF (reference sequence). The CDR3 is CATSRDLVGELFF. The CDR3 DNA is TGTGCCACCAGCAGAGACCTCGTAGGGGAGCTGTTTTTT.

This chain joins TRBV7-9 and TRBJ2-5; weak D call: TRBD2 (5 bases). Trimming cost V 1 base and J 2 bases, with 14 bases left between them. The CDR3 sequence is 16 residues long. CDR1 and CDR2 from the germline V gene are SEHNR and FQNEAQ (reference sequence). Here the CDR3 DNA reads TGTGCCAGCAGCTTAGGATTCGGGGTCCATCAAGAGACCCAGTACTTC. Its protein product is CASSLGFGVHQETQYF.

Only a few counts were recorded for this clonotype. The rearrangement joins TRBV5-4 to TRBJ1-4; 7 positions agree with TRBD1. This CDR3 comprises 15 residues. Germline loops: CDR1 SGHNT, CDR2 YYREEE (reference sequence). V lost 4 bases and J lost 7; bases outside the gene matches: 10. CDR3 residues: CASSLSGTVTEKLFF. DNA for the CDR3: TGTGCCAGCAGCCTATCCGGGACAGTGACTGAAAAACTGTTTTTT. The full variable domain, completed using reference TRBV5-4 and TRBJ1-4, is ETGVTQSPTHLIKTRGQQVTLRCSSQSGHNTVSWYQQALGQGPQFIFQYYREEENGRGNFPPRFSGLQFPNYSSELNVNALELDDSALYLCASSLSGTVTEKLFFGSGTQLSVL.

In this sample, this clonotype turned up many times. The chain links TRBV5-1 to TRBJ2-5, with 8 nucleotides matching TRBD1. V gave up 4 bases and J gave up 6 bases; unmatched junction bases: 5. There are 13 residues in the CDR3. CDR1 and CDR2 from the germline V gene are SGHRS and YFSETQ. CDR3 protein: CASSTGQGQTQYF. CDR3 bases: TGCGCCAGCAGCACCGGACAGGGACAGACCCAGTACTTC.

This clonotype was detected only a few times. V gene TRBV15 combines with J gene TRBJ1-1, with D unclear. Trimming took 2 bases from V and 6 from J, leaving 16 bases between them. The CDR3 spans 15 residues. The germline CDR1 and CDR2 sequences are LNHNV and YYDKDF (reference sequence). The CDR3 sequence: CATSRYLTGSPEAFF. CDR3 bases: TGTGCCACCAGCAGATACCTTACCGGGAGTCCTGAAGCTTTCTTT.

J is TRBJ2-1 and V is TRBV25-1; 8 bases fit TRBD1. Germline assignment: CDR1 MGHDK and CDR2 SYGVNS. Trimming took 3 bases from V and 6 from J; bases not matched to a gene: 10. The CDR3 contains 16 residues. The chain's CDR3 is CASSEALTGVGNEQFF. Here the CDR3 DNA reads TGTGCCAGCAGTGAGGCCTTGACAGGGGTTGGCAATGAGCAGTTCTTC. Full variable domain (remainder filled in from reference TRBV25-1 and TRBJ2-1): EADIYQTPRYLVIGTGKKITLECSQTMGHDKMYWYQQDPGMELHLIHYSYGVNSTEKGDLSSESTVSRIRTEHFPLTLESARPSHTSQYLCASSEALTGVGNEQFFGPGTRLTVL.

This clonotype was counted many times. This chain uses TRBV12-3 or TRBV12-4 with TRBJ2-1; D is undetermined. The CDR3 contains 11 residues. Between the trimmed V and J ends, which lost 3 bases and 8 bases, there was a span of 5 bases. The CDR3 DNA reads TGTGCCAGCAGTTTTTTGGATGAGCAGTTCTTC. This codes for CASSFLDEQFF.

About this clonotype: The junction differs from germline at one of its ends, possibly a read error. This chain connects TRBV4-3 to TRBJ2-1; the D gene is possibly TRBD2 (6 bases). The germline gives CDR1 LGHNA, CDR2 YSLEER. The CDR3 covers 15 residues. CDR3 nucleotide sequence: TGCGCCAGCAGCCAAGGAGCTAGCGCCCTCAATGGGCAGTTCTTC. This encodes CASSQGASALNGQFF.

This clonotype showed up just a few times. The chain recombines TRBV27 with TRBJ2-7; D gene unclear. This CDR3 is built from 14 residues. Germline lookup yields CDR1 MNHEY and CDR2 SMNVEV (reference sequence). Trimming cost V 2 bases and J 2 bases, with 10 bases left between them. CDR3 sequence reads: CASSLKGLPYEQYF. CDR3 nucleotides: TGTGCCAGCAGTTTAAAGGGTCTCCCCTACGAGCAGTACTTC.

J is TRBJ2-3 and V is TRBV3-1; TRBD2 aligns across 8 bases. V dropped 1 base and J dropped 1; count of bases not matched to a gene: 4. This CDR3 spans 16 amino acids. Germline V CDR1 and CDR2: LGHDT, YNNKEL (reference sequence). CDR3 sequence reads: CASSQVGGGRTDTQYF. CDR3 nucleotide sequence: TGTGCCAGCAGCCAAGTCGGCGGGGGGCGCACAGATACGCAGTATTTT.

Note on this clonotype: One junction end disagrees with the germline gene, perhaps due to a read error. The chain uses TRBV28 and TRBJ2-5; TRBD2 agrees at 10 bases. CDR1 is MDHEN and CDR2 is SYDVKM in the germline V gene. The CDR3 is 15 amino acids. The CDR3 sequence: CTSSPRLAGQETQYF. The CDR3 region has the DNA TGTACCAGCAGCCCACGACTAGCGGGTCAAGAGACCCAGTACTTC.

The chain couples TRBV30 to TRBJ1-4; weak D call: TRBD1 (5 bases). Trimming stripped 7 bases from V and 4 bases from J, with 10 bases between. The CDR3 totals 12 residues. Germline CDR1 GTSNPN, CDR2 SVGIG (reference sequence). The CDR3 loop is CASGHLNEKLFF. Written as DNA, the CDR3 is TGTGCCTCCGGACACCTTAATGAAAAACTGTTTTTT.

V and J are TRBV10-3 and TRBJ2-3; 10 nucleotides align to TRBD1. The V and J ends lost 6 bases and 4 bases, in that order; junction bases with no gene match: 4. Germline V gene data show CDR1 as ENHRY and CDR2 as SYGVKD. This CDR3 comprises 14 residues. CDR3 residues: CAISDRGRADTQYF. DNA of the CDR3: TGTGCCATCAGCGACAGGGGGCGGGCAGATACGCAGTATTTT.